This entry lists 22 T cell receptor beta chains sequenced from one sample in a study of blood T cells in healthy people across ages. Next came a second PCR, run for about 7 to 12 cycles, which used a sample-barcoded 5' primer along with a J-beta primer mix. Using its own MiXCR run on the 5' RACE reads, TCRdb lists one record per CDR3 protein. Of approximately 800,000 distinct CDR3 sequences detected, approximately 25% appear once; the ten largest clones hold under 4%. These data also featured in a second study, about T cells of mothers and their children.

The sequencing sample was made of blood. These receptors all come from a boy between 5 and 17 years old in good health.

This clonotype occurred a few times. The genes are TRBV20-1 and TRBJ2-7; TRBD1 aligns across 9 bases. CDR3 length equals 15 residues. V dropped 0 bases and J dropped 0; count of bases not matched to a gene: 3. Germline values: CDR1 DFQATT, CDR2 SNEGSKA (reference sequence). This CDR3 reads CSARDRDRVSYEQYF. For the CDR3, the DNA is TGCAGTGCTAGAGATAGGGACAGGGTCTCCTACGAGCAGTACTTC.

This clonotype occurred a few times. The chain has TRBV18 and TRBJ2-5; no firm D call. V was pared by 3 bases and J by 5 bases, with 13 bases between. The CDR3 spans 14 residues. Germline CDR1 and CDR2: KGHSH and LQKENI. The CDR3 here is CASSPPRPVETQYF. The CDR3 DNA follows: TGTGCCAGCTCACCTCCTCGGCCGGTGGAGACCCAGTACTTC.

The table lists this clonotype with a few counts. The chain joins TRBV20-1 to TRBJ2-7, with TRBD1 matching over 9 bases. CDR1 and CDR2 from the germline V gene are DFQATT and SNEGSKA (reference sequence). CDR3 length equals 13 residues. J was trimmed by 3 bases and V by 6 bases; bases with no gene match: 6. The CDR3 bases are TGCAGTGCCCAGGGGGACAGGGACTACGAGCAGTACTTC. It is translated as CSAQGDRDYEQYF.

The CDR3 bases are TGCGCCAGCAGCTTGGCCGTTGTTGTAGGGACCTACGAGCAGTACTTC. Translation gives CASSLAVVVGTYEQYF. V gene TRBV5-1 combines with J gene TRBJ2-7; D ambiguous. Germline assignment: CDR1 SGHRS and CDR2 YFSETQ. The CDR3 has 16 residues. The V end lost 0 bases, the J end lost 2 bases, and 15 bases lay between the germline ends.

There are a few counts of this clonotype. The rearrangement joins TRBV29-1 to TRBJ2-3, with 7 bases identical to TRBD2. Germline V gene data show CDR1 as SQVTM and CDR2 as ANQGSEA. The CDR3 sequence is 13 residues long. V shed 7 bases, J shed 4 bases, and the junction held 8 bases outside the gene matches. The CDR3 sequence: CSAHGRGADTQYF. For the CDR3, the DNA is TGCAGCGCCCACGGCCGGGGGGCAGATACGCAGTATTTT.

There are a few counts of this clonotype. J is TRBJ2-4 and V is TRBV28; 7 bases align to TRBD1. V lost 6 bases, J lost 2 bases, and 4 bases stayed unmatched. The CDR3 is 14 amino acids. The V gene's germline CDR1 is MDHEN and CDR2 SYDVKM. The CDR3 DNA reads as TGTGCCAGCAGCCCGACAGGGCCCAAAAACATTCAGTACTTC. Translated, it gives CASSPTGPKNIQYF.

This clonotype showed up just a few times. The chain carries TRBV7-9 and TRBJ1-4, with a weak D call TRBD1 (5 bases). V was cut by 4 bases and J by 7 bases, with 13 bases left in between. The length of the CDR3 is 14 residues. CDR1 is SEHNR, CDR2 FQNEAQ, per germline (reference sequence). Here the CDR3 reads CASSSRGSIEKLFF. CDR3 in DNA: TGTGCCAGCAGCTCTAGGGGTTCAATTGAAAAACTGTTTTTT.

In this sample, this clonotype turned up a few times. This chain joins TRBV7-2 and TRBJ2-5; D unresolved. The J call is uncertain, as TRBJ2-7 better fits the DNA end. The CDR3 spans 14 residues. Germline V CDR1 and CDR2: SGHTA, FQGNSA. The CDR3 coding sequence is TGTGCCAGCAGCTCCGGGTGGAGCTCCTACGAGCAGTACTTC. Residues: CASSSGWSSYEQYF.

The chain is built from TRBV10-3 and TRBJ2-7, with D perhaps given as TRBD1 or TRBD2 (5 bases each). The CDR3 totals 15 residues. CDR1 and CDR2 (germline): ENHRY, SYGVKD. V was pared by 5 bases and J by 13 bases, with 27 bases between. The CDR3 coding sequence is TGTGCCATCAGTACTGGGGACGGCCCGCCACCCCCCCAATACTTC. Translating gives CAISTGDGPPPPQYF.

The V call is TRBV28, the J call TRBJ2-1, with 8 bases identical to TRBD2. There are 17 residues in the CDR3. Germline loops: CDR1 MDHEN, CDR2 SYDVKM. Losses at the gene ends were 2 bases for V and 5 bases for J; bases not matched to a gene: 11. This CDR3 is CASSLRFGAGADNEQFF. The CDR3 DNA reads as TGTGCCAGCAGTTTACGCTTTGGAGCGGGAGCCGACAATGAGCAGTTCTTC.

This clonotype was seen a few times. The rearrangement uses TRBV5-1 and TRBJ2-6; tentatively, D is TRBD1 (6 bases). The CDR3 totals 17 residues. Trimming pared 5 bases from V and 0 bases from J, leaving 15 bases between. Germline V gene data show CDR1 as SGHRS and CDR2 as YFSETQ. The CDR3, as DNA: TGCGCCAGCAGAACGGGACACCGAGTCTCTGGGGCCAACGTCCTGACTTTC. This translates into CASRTGHRVSGANVLTF.

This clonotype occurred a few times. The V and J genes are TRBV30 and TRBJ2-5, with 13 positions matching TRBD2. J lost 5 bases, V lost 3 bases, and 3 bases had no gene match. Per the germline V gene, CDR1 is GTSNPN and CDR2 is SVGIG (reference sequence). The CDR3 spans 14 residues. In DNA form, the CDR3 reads TGTGCCTGGAGACTAGCGGGGGGGAAGGAGACCCAGTACTTC. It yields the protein CAWRLAGGKETQYF.

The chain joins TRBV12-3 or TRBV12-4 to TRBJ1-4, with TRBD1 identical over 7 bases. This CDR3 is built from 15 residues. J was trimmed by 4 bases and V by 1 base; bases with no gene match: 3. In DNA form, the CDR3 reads TGTGCCAGCAGTTTAGGGACAGGCTTTAATGAAAAACTGTTTTTT. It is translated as CASSLGTGFNEKLFF.

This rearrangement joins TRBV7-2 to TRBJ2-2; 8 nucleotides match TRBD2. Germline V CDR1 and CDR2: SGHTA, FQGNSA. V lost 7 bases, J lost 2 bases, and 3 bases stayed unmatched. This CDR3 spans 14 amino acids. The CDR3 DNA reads TGTGCCAGCACCACTAGCGGTAACACCGGGGAGCTGTTTTTT. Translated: CASTTSGNTGELFF. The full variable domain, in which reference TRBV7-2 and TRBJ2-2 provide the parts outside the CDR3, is GAGVSQSPSNKVTEKGKDVELRCDPISGHTALYWYRQSLGQGLEFLIYFQGNSAPDKSGLPSDRFSAERTGGSVSTLTIQRTQQEDSAVYLCASTTSGNTGELFFGEGSRLTVL.

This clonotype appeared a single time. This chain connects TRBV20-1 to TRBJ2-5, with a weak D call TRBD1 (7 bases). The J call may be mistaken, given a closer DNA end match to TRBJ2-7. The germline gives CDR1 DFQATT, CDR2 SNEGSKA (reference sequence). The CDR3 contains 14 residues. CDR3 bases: TGCAGTGCTAGACCGACAGGGAGGACCTACGAGCAGTACTTC. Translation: CSARPTGRTYEQYF.

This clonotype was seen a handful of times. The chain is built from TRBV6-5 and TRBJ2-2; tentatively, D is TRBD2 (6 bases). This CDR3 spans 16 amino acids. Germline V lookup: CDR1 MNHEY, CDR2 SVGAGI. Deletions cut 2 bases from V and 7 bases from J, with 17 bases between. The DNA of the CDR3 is TGTGCCAGCAGTTACGCTACAGGATGGGACTTCGGGGAGCTGTTTTTT. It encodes CASSYATGWDFGELFF.

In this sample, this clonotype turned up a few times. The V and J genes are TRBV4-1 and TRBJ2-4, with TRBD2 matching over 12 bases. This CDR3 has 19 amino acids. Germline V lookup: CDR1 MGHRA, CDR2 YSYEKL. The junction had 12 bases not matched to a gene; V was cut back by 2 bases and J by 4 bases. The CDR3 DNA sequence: TGCGCCAGCAGCCAACTAGCGGGGGGGCCGTATTCGGTTAAAAACATTCAGTACTTC. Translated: CASSQLAGGPYSVKNIQYF.

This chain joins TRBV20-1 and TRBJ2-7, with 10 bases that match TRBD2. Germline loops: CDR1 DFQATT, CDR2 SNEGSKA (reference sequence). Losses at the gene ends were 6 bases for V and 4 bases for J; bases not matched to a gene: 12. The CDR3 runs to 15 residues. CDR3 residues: CSAKGGASGSYEQYF. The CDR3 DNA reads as TGCAGTGCAAAGGGGGGGGCTAGCGGGAGTTACGAGCAGTACTTC.

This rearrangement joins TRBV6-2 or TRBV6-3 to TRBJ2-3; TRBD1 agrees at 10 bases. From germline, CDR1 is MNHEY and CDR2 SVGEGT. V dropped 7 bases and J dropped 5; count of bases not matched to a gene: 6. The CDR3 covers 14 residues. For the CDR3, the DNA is TGTGCCAGCACCGGGACAGGGGAGAGAGATACGCAGTATTTT. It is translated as CASTGTGERDTQYF.

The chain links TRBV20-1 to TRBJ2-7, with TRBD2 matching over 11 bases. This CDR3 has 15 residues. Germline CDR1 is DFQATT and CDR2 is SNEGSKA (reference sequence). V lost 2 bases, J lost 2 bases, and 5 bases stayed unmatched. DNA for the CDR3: TGCAGTGCTAGACGCCTAGCGGGAGGAGCCTACGAGCAGTACTTC. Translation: CSARRLAGGAYEQYF.

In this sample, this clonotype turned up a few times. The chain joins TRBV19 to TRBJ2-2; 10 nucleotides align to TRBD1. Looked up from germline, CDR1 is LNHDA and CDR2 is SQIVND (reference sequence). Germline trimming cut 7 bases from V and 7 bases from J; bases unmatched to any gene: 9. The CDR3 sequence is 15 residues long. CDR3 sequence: CASTLTTGGFGELFF. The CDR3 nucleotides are TGTGCCAGTACCCTCACGACAGGGGGCTTCGGGGAGCTGTTTTTT.

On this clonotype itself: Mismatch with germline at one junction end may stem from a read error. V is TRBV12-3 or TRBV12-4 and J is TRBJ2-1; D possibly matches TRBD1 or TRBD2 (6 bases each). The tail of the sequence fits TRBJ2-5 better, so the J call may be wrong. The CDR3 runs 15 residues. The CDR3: CTSSSYVGGREIQYF. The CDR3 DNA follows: TGTACCAGCAGTTCCTATGTCGGGGGCAGGGAGATCCAGTACTTC.